These 2 T cell receptor beta chains came from one sample sequenced in a study of human T cells and chemical hapten exposure. A single record per CDR3 protein comes from TCRdb applying MiXCR to the RACE reads. This table holds about 46,000 distinct CDR3 sequences, about 9% found once. The sample's time point: pre-sensitization, week 0. Stated treatment: therapeutic diphenylcyclopropenone sensitization with weekly scalp DPC. The sequenced sample was whole blood, obtained in connection with sensitization to the hapten diphenylcyclopropenone (DPC). The receptor source for this set is a woman in her thirties or forties with alopecia areata. Some clones in this sample may be carry-over from other donors' samples.

This clonotype was counted between two and nine times. The CDR3 here is CASSRDSEAYNEQFF. Here the CDR3 DNA reads TGTGCCAGCAGCCGGGACTCCGAAGCCTACAATGAGCAGTTCTTC. The V and J genes are TRBV2 and TRBJ2-1, with D perhaps matching TRBD2 (6 bases). CDR3 length: 15 residues. Germline lookup yields CDR1 SNHLY and CDR2 FYNNEI. Trimming pared 6 bases from V and 2 bases from J, leaving 14 bases between. Together with reference TRBV2 and TRBJ2-1, the CDR3 gives the full variable domain: EPEVTQTPSHQVTQMGQEVILRCVPISNHLYFYWYRQILGQKVEFLVSFYNNEISEKSEIFDDQFSVERPDGSNFTLKIRSTKLEDSAMYFCASSRDSEAYNEQFFGPGTRLTVL.

This clonotype was observed at least ten times. The rearrangement uses TRBV12-3 or TRBV12-4 and TRBJ2-5; D not resolved. V was trimmed by 6 bases and J by 1 base, leaving 12 bases between them. The CDR3 covers 14 residues. The CDR3 DNA reads TGTGCCAGCAGCCTGCGTGGCGGCCAAGAGACCCAGTACTTC. Amino acid sequence: CASSLRGGQETQYF.